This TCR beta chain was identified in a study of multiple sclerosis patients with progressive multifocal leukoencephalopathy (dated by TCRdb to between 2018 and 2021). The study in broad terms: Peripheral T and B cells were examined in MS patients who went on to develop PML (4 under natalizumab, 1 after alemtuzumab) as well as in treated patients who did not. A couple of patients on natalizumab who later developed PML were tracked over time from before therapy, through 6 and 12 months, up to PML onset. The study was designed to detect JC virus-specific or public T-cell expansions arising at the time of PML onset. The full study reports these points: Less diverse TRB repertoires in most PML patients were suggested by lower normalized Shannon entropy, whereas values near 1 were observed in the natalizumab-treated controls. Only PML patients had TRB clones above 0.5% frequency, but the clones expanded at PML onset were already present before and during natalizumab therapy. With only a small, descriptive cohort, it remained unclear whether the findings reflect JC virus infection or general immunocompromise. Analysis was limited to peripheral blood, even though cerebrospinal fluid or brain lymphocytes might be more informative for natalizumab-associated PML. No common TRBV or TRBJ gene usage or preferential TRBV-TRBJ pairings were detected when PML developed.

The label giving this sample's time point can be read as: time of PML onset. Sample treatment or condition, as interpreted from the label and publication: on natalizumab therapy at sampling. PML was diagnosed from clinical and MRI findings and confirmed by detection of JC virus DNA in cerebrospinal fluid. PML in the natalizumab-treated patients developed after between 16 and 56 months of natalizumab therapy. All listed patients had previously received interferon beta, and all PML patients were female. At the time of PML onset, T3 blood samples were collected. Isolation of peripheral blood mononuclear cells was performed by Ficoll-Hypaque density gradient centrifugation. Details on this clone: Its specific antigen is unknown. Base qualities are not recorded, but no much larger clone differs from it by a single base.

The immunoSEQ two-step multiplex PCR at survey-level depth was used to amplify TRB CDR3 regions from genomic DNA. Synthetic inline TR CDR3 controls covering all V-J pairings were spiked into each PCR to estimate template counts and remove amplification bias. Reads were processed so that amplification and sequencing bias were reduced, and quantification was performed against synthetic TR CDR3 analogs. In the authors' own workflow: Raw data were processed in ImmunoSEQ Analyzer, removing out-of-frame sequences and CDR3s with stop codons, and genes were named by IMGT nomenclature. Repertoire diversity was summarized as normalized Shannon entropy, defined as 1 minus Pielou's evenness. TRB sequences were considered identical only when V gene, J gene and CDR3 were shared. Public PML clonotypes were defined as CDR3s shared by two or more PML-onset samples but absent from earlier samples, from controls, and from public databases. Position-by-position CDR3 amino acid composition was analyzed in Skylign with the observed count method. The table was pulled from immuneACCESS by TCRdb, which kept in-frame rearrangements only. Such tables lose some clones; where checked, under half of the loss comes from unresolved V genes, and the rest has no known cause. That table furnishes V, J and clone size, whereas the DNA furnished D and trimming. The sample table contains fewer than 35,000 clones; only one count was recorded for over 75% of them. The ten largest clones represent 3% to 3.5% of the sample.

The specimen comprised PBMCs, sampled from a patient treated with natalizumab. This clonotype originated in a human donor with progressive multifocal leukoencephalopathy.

The CDR3 reads CASSFQRGLGDRNTEAFF. The DNA reads TGTGCCAGCAGCTTTCAACGGGGACTGGGGGACAGGAACACTGAAGCTTTCTTT. The chain links TRBV11-2 with TRBJ1-1; 7 bases in the middle match TRBD1. Trimming removed 3 bases from V and 1 base from J; the gene matches leave 14 bases unexplained. The germline V gene gives CDR1 as SGHAT and CDR2 as FQNNGV. The CDR3, cysteine through phenylalanine, is 18 amino acids long. CDR3 DNA is the only sequence kept; it has 54 bases, read in frame from the first base.